This T cell receptor (beta chain) stems from a study of OX40 agonist ivuxolimab in advanced cancers. With regard to this clone: The antigen is unknown.

Produced via immunoSEQ multiplex PCR; TCRdb's table is partial and in-frame only. The data show 35,000 to 45,000 clones, around 93% seen once. Germline values: CDR1 LGHNA, CDR2 YSLEER. Trimming cost V 0 bases and J 7 bases; bases outside gene matches: 15. This CDR3 spans 19 amino acids. The study's findings and limits: Dosing at 0.1 to 3.0 mg/kg was accompanied by clonal expansion of CD4+ and CD8+ blood T cells by week 6. Relative to CD4+ cells, CD8+ T cells on average had more expanded clones.

This chain links TRBV4-3 with TRBJ2-4, with TRBD2 matching over 10 bases. The source is an adult with an advanced solid tumor such as melanoma, head and neck, liver or kidney cancer. The material sequenced was CD4+ or CD8+ T cells sorted from blood, taken in a trial of the OX40 agonist ivuxolimab. The DNA for the CDR3 is TGCGCCAGCAGCCAAGAGGTGCTAGCGGGAGACCCCAAGAGGAACATTCAGTACTTC. This sequence encodes CASSQEVLAGDPKRNIQYF.